This TCR beta chain came from a study of shared clonotypes between healthy human individuals. Clones were read by immunoSEQ multiplex PCR, and TCRdb kept only the in-frame ones, dropping some. This table has a few million clones, about 92% appearing once. To note about this clone: Antigen: not known.

Points from the study as a whole: Donor scarcity curtailed the genetic and exposure-history diversity represented herein.

Unmatched junction bases numbered 7, after V lost 5 bases and J lost 2 bases. The length of the CDR3 is 16 residues. Germline CDR1 SGHNT, CDR2 YENEEA. This sequence joins TRBV11-3 and TRBJ2-1, with 9 bases fitting TRBD2. The sample taken for sequencing was naive CD4+ T cells from PBMCs. The subset here: CD45RA+ positively selected. This TCR derives from a man aged 18 to 29 in good health. Some clones in this sample may be carry-over from other donors' samples. The CDR3 bases are TGTGCCAGCAGCCCAGGACTAGCGCCCACCTACAATGAGCAGTTCTTC. It is translated as CASSPGLAPTYNEQFF.